This T cell receptor (beta chain) was sequenced in a study of T-cell reconstitution after alpha-beta-depleted transplantation in children. Unique molecular identifiers were incorporated when the TCRbeta library was constructed. In TCRdb, the PCR reads were re-called with MiXCR into one record per CDR3 protein. Of roughly 500,000 distinct CDR3 sequences in the sample, less than 35% are singletons; the top ten hold around 2.5%. V shed 0 bases, J shed 3 bases, and the junction held 4 bases outside the gene matches. Germline-derived CDR1 and CDR2 are DFQATT and SNEGSKA (reference sequence). The CDR3 is made up of 16 amino acids. This clonotype showed up just a few times.

The sample here was PBMCs from the stem cell graft donor, taken from the stem cell graft. This TCR was recovered from a human donor who donated a stem cell graft to a child with aplastic anemia. V gene TRBV20-1 combines with J gene TRBJ2-1; 11 bases match TRBD2. In DNA, the CDR3 is TGCAGTGCTAGAGATACCCTAGCGGGAGGCTACAATGAGCAGTTCTTC. Protein sequence: CSARDTLAGGYNEQFF.